Each of the 32 T cell receptor beta chains below was sequenced from the same sample in a study of blood T cell repertoires in COVID-19. The table came from immunoSEQ multiplex PCR; TCRdb's copy has only in-frame clones and leaves some out. The sample records roughly 160,000 clones, around 87% being singletons. Sequenced material: peripheral blood. These receptors all stem from a man aged 18 to 35 with acute or convalescent COVID-19.

The sample holds one count of this clone. The V gene is TRBV6-6, the J gene TRBJ1-6, with 8 bases that match TRBD1. This CDR3 region has 14 residues. J was trimmed by 6 bases and V by 4 bases; bases with no gene match: 2. The germline gives CDR1 MNHNY, CDR2 SVGAGI (reference sequence). DNA of the CDR3: TGTGCCAGCAGTTCCAGGGGGCTTAATTCACCCCTCCACTTT. Its protein is CASSSRGLNSPLHF.

This clone was recorded once. V gene TRBV5-1 combines with J gene TRBJ1-5, with 8 bases that match TRBD1. Germline trimming cut 4 bases from V and 3 bases from J; bases unmatched to any gene: 3. The germline gives CDR1 SGHRS, CDR2 YFSETQ. This CDR3 is 14 amino acids long. CDR3 residues: CASSMTGDNQPQHF. For the CDR3, the DNA is TGCGCCAGCAGCATGACAGGGGACAATCAGCCCCAGCATTTT.

J is TRBJ2-5 and V is TRBV2; 7 bases fit TRBD2. The CDR3 runs 14 residues. Germline values: CDR1 SNHLY, CDR2 FYNNEI. The junction had 5 bases not matched to a gene; V was cut back by 6 bases and J by 1 base. This CDR3 is CASRGDYLQETQYF. The CDR3 bases are TGTGCCAGCAGGGGGGACTACCTCCAAGAGACCCAGTACTTC.

In this sample, this clone turned up once. The rearrangement joins TRBV4-1 to TRBJ1-6; the D gene is possibly TRBD1 (6 bases). CDR3 length: 16 amino acids. V was pared by 7 bases and J by 9 bases, with 22 bases between. The germline V gene has CDR1 MGHRA and CDR2 YSYEKL. CDR3 DNA: TGCGCCAGCAATCAAGAGCAGAACAGGGTTTCTTCACCCCTCCACTTT. Protein product: CASNQEQNRVSSPLHF.

The chain carries TRBV7-9 and TRBJ2-1, with 10 bases lining up with TRBD2. Per the germline V gene, CDR1 is SEHNR and CDR2 is FQNEAQ (reference sequence). This CDR3 spans 18 amino acids. Trimming removed 2 bases from V and 0 bases from J; junction bases left unmatched: 7. CDR3 nucleotide sequence: TGTGCCAGCAGCTTACCTAGCGGGGGATCCCGCTCCTACAATGAGCAGTTCTTC. The encoded protein is CASSLPSGGSRSYNEQFF.

This sequence joins TRBV6-5 and TRBJ1-6; D is perhaps TRBD1 (5 bases). The V gene's germline CDR1 is MNHEY and CDR2 SVGAGI. The V end was cut by 4 bases, the J end by 6 bases, with 16 bases between. The CDR3 is 16 amino acids. The CDR3 protein is CASSSRRQSFNSPLHF. CDR3 DNA sequence: TGTGCCAGCAGTTCCCGCCGACAGTCTTTTAATTCACCCCTCCACTTT.

CDR3 loop: CASSLIAGVSYNEQFF. The CDR3 nucleotides read TGTGCCAGCAGTTTGATAGCGGGGGTATCCTACAATGAGCAGTTCTTC. This sequence joins TRBV27 and TRBJ2-1, with TRBD2 identical over 9 bases. V was clipped by 3 bases and J by 1 base; unmatched bases: 4. Germline CDR1 MNHEY, CDR2 SMNVEV (reference sequence). This CDR3 region has 16 residues.

The CDR3 DNA follows: TGTGCCAGCAGCGTCCCAGCGCCGCTTGGCATTCAGTACTTC. Its translation is CASSVPAPLGIQYF. The genes are TRBV28 and TRBJ2-4; the D is unclear. CDR1 and CDR2 from the germline V gene are MDHEN and SYDVKM. Trimming took off 6 bases at V and 9 bases at J, with 18 bases between the two ends. This CDR3 contains 14 residues.

This chain connects TRBV28 to TRBJ2-7, with 10 bases that match TRBD1. The CDR3 runs to 14 residues. CDR1 is MDHEN and CDR2 is SYDVKM in the germline V gene. After removal of 7 bases from V and 1 base from J, the junction contained 4 bases not matched to a gene. The CDR3 loop is CASTSGQGSYEQYV. In nucleotides, the CDR3 is TGTGCCAGCACTTCGGGACAGGGGTCCTACGAGCAGTACGTC.

J is TRBJ2-1 and V is TRBV3-1 (or the pseudogene TRBV3-2); no clear D. The germline CDR1 and CDR2 sequences are LGHDT and YNNKEL (reference sequence). This CDR3 comprises 14 residues. Trimming removed 3 bases from V and 8 bases from J, with 14 bases in between. CDR3 in amino acids: CASSQRLDGYEQFF. CDR3 DNA: TGTGCCAGCAGCCAGCGGCTCGACGGCTATGAGCAGTTCTTC.

This clone was seen a few times. The chain couples TRBV29-1 to TRBJ1-2; the match to TRBD1 covers 10 bases. This CDR3 region has 12 residues. Germline V gives CDR1 SQVTM, CDR2 ANQGSEA. The junction had 4 bases not matched to a gene; V was cut back by 4 bases and J by 8 bases. Written as DNA, the CDR3 is TGCAGCGTTGGACAGGGGGCGCAGGGCTACACCTTC. It translates to CSVGQGAQGYTF.

This clone was seen once. This chain links TRBV27 with TRBJ2-7, with 7 bases lining up with TRBD2. J was trimmed by 7 bases and V by 11 bases; bases with no gene match: 14. The CDR3 is 13 residues long. Germline V gives CDR1 MNHEY, CDR2 SMNVEV (reference sequence). DNA of the CDR3: TGTGCCCCCGCCGGGGGGTACTACGGTGAGCAGTACTTC. Residues: CAPAGGYYGEQYF.

The chain links TRBV9 to TRBJ1-1, with a possible D match to TRBD1 (5 bases). The length of the CDR3 is 13 residues. Trimming pared 5 bases from V and 1 base from J, leaving 9 bases between. In germline, CDR1 is SGDLS, CDR2 YYNGEE. CDR3 nucleotide sequence: TGTGCCAGCAGGGAAGGACAGAACACTGAAGCTTTCTTT. Its protein is CASREGQNTEAFF.

The rearrangement uses TRBV28 and TRBJ1-5; the match to TRBD1 covers 8 bases. The CDR3 is 15 amino acids. The germline V gene has CDR1 MDHEN and CDR2 SYDVKM. With 1 base clipped from V and 5 bases from J, the junction kept 4 bases outside the gene matches. CDR3 in DNA: TGTGCCAGCAGTTTATCGCAGGGGGCTTATCAGCCCCAGCATTTT. Translating gives CASSLSQGAYQPQHF.

The rearrangement uses TRBV2 and TRBJ1-5; D might be TRBD1 (6 bases). V shed 3 bases and J shed 3 bases, with 6 bases lying between them. The CDR3 loop spans 13 amino acids. Per germline, CDR1 SNHLY and CDR2 FYNNEI. CDR3 amino acids: CASSEGHNQPQHF. CDR3 bases: TGTGCCAGCAGTGAGGGACACAATCAGCCCCAGCATTTT.

The sample holds a few counts of this clone. The chain carries TRBV27 and TRBJ2-7; possible D gene TRBD2, 6 bases. The germline gives CDR1 MNHEY, CDR2 SMNVEV (reference sequence). Trimming shortened V by 1 base and J by 2 bases, and 6 bases separated the two germline ends. This CDR3 contains 13 residues. The CDR3 loop is CASSLLAAYEQYV. DNA for the CDR3: TGTGCCAGCAGTTTATTAGCGGCCTACGAGCAGTACGTC.

The J gene is TRBJ1-5, the V gene TRBV7-9; 8 bases are a match to TRBD1. This CDR3 region has 15 residues. J was trimmed by 3 bases and V by 4 bases; bases with no gene match: 5. The germline V gene has CDR1 SEHNR and CDR2 FQNEAQ (reference sequence). The CDR3 DNA reads as TGTGCCAGCAGCTCCGGACAGGGAAACAATCAGCCCCAGCATTTT. Translating gives CASSSGQGNNQPQHF.

The rearrangement uses TRBV3-1 (or the pseudogene TRBV3-2) and TRBJ1-1; a possible D gene is TRBD1 (6 bases). This CDR3 is 11 amino acids long. The germline V and J ends were trimmed by 7 bases and 4 bases, with 7 bases remaining between them. Germline V gives CDR1 LGHDT, CDR2 YNNKEL (reference sequence). The CDR3 loop reads CASIGGTEAFF. The CDR3 nucleotides read TGTGCCAGCATAGGGGGCACTGAAGCTTTCTTT.

About this clone: Other DNA sequences within the sample encode an identical CDR3. The rearrangement joins TRBV19 to TRBJ2-7; TRBD1 matches 8 bases. Germline V gene lookup returns CDR1 LNHDA and CDR2 SQIVND (reference sequence). The CDR3 length is 14 residues. After removal of 4 bases from V and 1 base from J, the junction contained 3 bases not matched to a gene. CDR3 region: CASSTGQGSYEQYF. The CDR3 DNA reads as TGTGCCAGTAGTACTGGACAGGGTTCCTACGAGCAGTACTTC.

The chain links TRBV5-5 to TRBJ2-7, with D tentatively TRBD1 (6 bases). This CDR3 is 14 amino acids long. V dropped 4 bases and J dropped 2 bases, with 13 bases sitting between them. Germline lookup yields CDR1 SGHKS and CDR2 YYEKEE (reference sequence). The chain's CDR3 is CASSRAQGTYEQYV. CDR3 coding DNA: TGTGCCAGCAGCAGAGCTCAGGGGACCTACGAGCAGTACGTC.

V and J are TRBV30 and TRBJ1-2; the D is unclear. From germline, CDR1 is GTSNPN and CDR2 SVGIG (reference sequence). The CDR3 loop spans 12 amino acids. Between the trimmed V and J ends, which lost 3 bases and 0 bases, there was a span of 5 bases. CDR3 loop: CAWRLSNYGYTF. The CDR3, as DNA: TGTGCCTGGAGGCTATCTAACTATGGCTACACCTTC.

CDR3 sequence (DNA): TGCGCCAGCAGCTTGGTATCTGATTCACCCCTCCACTTT. It yields the protein CASSLVSDSPLHF. The V gene is TRBV5-1, the J gene TRBJ1-6; no clear D. V dropped 0 bases and J dropped 8 bases, with 6 bases sitting between them. This CDR3 spans 13 amino acids. The germline V gene encodes CDR1 SGHRS and CDR2 YFSETQ.

V and J are TRBV7-2 and TRBJ2-1; 14 bases align to TRBD2. The trim removed 5 bases at V and 7 bases at J, leaving 4 bases unmatched. Germline V gene lookup returns CDR1 SGHTA and CDR2 FQGNSA. The length of the CDR3 is 15 residues. Here the CDR3 DNA reads TGTGCCAGCAGCACATGGACTAGCGGGGGGAATGAGCAGTTCTTC. It encodes CASSTWTSGGNEQFF.

The gene calls are TRBV7-9 and TRBJ2-1, with 12 bases lining up with TRBD2. CDR3 length: 19 amino acids. V lost 1 base to trimming and J lost 6 bases; unmatched junction nucleotides: 13. CDR1 SEHNR and CDR2 FQNEAQ come from the germline V gene (reference sequence). The CDR3 sequence is CASSLELNPGLAGRNEQFF. The DNA of the CDR3 is TGTGCCAGCAGCTTAGAACTTAATCCGGGACTAGCGGGTCGCAATGAGCAGTTCTTC.

This sequence joins TRBV2 and TRBJ1-6, with 7 bases aligning to TRBD1. CDR1 and CDR2 (germline): SNHLY, FYNNEI. The trim removed 6 bases at V and 3 bases at J, leaving 5 bases unmatched. The CDR3 totals 15 residues. CDR3 sequence (DNA): TGTGCCAGCAGCGAGGGACAGTTCTATAATTCACCCCTCCACTTT. It specifies CASSEGQFYNSPLHF.

The gene calls are TRBV30 and TRBJ1-5; D is undetermined. This CDR3 is built from 13 residues. V was cut by 4 bases and J by 7 bases, with 14 bases left in between. The V gene's germline CDR1 is GTSNPN and CDR2 SVGIG (reference sequence). The CDR3, as DNA: TGTGCCTGGACGACTGCGGGGAGGCAGCCCCAGCATTTT. Its translation is CAWTTAGRQPQHF.

The J gene is TRBJ2-1, the V gene TRBV18, with TRBD1 identical over 11 bases. The CDR3 loop spans 17 amino acids. Germline trimming cut 2 bases from V and 4 bases from J; bases unmatched to any gene: 7. Germline V CDR1 and CDR2: KGHSH, LQKENI. CDR3 in DNA: TGTGCCAGCTCACCAACAGGGACAGGGGGGTTATACAATGAGCAGTTCTTC. Protein: CASSPTGTGGLYNEQFF.

The chain uses TRBV9 and TRBJ2-1; D unclear. The ends were cut back, 0 bases at V and 5 bases at J, with 9 bases in the middle. This CDR3 region has 14 residues. The V gene's germline CDR1 is SGDLS and CDR2 YYNGEE. CDR3 amino acids: CASSVGARNNEQFF. CDR3 sequence (DNA): TGTGCCAGCAGCGTAGGAGCTAGAAACAATGAGCAGTTCTTC.

This clone has just a few counts. The V gene is TRBV5-1, the J gene TRBJ2-3; 7 bases match TRBD2. Germline loops: CDR1 SGHRS, CDR2 YFSETQ. With V trimmed by 0 bases and J by 4 bases, 8 bases remained unmatched. This CDR3 spans 16 amino acids. The CDR3 DNA reads TGCGCCAGCAGCTTGGGCCTAGCGGCCCGGCCAGATACGCAGTATTTT. Its protein is CASSLGLAARPDTQYF.

The chain links TRBV25-1 to TRBJ2-1; 11 bases agree with TRBD2. The CDR3 loop spans 17 amino acids. Germline V gene lookup returns CDR1 MGHDK and CDR2 SYGVNS. The trim removed 1 base at V and 10 bases at J, leaving 12 bases unmatched. The chain's CDR3 is CASSEWTSGSEETEQFF. CDR3 bases: TGTGCCAGCAGTGAATGGACTAGCGGGTCGGAGGAGACGGAGCAGTTCTTC.

Only one count was recorded for this clone. The V and J genes are TRBV2 and TRBJ1-4; a possible D gene is TRBD1 (6 bases). Germline V gene data show CDR1 as SNHLY and CDR2 as FYNNEI. Trimming took 7 bases from V and 0 from J, leaving 6 bases between them. This CDR3 is built from 13 residues. CDR3 amino acids: CASNRATNEKLFF. CDR3 DNA sequence: TGTGCCAGCAACAGGGCAACTAATGAAAAACTGTTTTTT.

This clone was detected only once. The chain recombines TRBV2 with TRBJ2-1; 14 nucleotides align to TRBD2. Per germline, CDR1 SNHLY and CDR2 FYNNEI. V gave up 5 bases and J gave up 2 bases; unmatched junction bases: 8. The CDR3 consists of 18 residues. CDR3 in amino acids: CASSQTSGGASPYNEQFF. DNA of the CDR3: TGTGCCAGCAGTCAGACTAGCGGGGGGGCTAGTCCCTACAATGAGCAGTTCTTC.